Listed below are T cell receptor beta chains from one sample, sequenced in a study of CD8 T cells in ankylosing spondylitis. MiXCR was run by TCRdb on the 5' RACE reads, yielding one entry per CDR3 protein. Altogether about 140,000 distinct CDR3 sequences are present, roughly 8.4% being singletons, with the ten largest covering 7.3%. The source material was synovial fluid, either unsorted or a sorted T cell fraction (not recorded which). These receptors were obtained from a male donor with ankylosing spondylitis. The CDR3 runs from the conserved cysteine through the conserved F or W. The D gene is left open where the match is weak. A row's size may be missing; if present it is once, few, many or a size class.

CDR3aa: CASSLAQDRGREKLFF
CDR3nt: TGTGCCAGCAGCTTAGCGCAGGACAGGGGGAGAGAAAAACTGTTTTTT
j_gene: TRBJ1-4
v_gene: TRBV7-2
abundance: many
d_gene: TRBD1

CDR3aa: CASSLVIGSSYEQYF
CDR3nt: TGTGCCAGCAGCTTAGTGATCGGGAGCTCCTACGAGCAGTACTTC
j_gene: TRBJ2-7
v_gene: TRBV7-6
abundance: many
d_gene: -

CDR3aa: CASSYSSQEKLFF
CDR3nt: TGTGCCAGCAGTTACTCTTCCCAGGAGAAACTGTTTTTT
j_gene: TRBJ1-4
v_gene: TRBV6-5
abundance: -
d_gene: -

CDR3aa: CASRPGTGWYEQYF
CDR3nt: TGTGCCAGCAGGCCCGGGACAGGGTGGTACGAGCAGTACTTC
j_gene: TRBJ2-7
v_gene: TRBV28
abundance: -
d_gene: TRBD1

CDR3aa: CASSSEGYEQYF
CDR3nt: TGTGCCAGCAGTTCCGAGGGCTACGAGCAGTACTTC
j_gene: TRBJ2-7
v_gene: TRBV2
abundance: many
d_gene: -

CDR3aa: CASSYTRDASSGNTIYF
CDR3nt: TGTGCCAGCAGTTACACCCGGGACGCCAGCTCTGGAAACACCATATATTTT
j_gene: TRBJ1-3
v_gene: TRBV6-5
abundance: few
d_gene: -

CDR3aa: CASSGHNYEQYF
CDR3nt: TGTGCCAGCAGTGGGCATAACTACGAGCAGTACTTC
j_gene: TRBJ2-7
v_gene: TRBV28
abundance: -
d_gene: -

CDR3aa: CSAREELRRTGYTF
CDR3nt: TGCAGTGCTAGAGAGGAATTGCGGAGGACCGGCTACACCTTC
j_gene: TRBJ1-2
v_gene: TRBV20-1
abundance: few
d_gene: -

CDR3aa: CASSRGLGNEKLFF
CDR3nt: TGTGCCAGCTCACGGGGGCTGGGCAATGAAAAACTGTTTTTT
j_gene: TRBJ1-4
v_gene: TRBV7-9
abundance: many
d_gene: -

CDR3aa: CASSLMDRGYEQYF
CDR3nt: TGTGCCAGCAGTTTAATGGACAGGGGGTACGAGCAGTACTTC
j_gene: TRBJ2-7
v_gene: TRBV12-3/TRBV12-4
abundance: many
d_gene: TRBD1

CDR3aa: CASASTANTGELFF
CDR3nt: TGTGCCAGCGCTTCTACGGCAAACACCGGGGAGCTGTTTTTT
j_gene: TRBJ2-2
v_gene: TRBV6-7
abundance: -
d_gene: -

CDR3aa: CASSLDITGLTQYF
CDR3nt: TGTGCCAGCAGCTTAGATATCACAGGGCTGACCCAGTACTTC
j_gene: TRBJ2-5
v_gene: TRBV7-8
abundance: many
d_gene: -

CDR3aa: CASSSPGQGNYGYTF
CDR3nt: TGTGCCAGCAGTTCTCCGGGACAGGGGAACTATGGCTACACCTTC
j_gene: TRBJ1-2
v_gene: TRBV6-2/TRBV6-3
abundance: few
d_gene: TRBD1

CDR3aa: CASSSHGGTPQELFF
CDR3nt: TGCGCCAGCAGCTCCCACGGGGGCACCCCGCAGGAACTGTTTTTT
j_gene: TRBJ1-4
v_gene: TRBV5-1
abundance: few
d_gene: -

CDR3aa: CASSPAQGLDYEQYF
CDR3nt: TGTGCCAGCTCACCCGCACAGGGGCTGGACTACGAGCAGTACTTC
j_gene: TRBJ2-7
v_gene: TRBV18
abundance: many
d_gene: TRBD1

CDR3aa: CASSLGSSGSGEQYF
CDR3nt: TGTGCCAGCAGTTTAGGATCCAGCGGGAGTGGAGAGCAGTACTTC
j_gene: TRBJ2-7
v_gene: TRBV12-3/TRBV12-4
abundance: once
d_gene: TRBD2

CDR3aa: CASRDTVTYEQYF
CDR3nt: TGTGCCAGCAGGGATACAGTGACCTACGAGCAGTACTTC
j_gene: TRBJ2-7
v_gene: TRBV6-1
abundance: -
d_gene: -

CDR3aa: CASRETGGGTDTQYF
CDR3nt: TGTGCCAGCAGGGAGACAGGGGGGGGCACAGATACGCAGTATTTT
j_gene: TRBJ2-3
v_gene: TRBV6-2/TRBV6-3
abundance: few
d_gene: TRBD1

CDR3aa: CASSVGGEGNTIYF
CDR3nt: TGTGCCAGCAGCGTAGGAGGGGAGGGAAACACCATATATTTT
j_gene: TRBJ1-3
v_gene: TRBV7-9
abundance: -
d_gene: -

CDR3aa: CASSSGGIETQYF
CDR3nt: TGTGCCAGCAGCTCGGGAGGGATTGAGACCCAGTACTTC
j_gene: TRBJ2-5
v_gene: TRBV5-6
abundance: many
d_gene: TRBD2

CDR3aa: CASSLQQGSNTEAFF
CDR3nt: TGTGCCAGCAGTCTCCAACAGGGGTCGAACACTGAAGCTTTCTTT
j_gene: TRBJ1-1
v_gene: TRBV12-3/TRBV12-4
abundance: once
d_gene: TRBD1

CDR3aa: CASSVAAWEQETQYF
CDR3nt: TGTGCCAGCAGCGTAGCGGCGTGGGAGCAAGAGACCCAGTACTTC
j_gene: TRBJ2-5
v_gene: TRBV9
abundance: few
d_gene: -

CDR3aa: CSVGQGRSPLHF
CDR3nt: TGCAGTGTAGGACAGGGGAGATCACCCCTCCACTTT
j_gene: TRBJ1-6
v_gene: TRBV20-1
abundance: few
d_gene: TRBD1

CDR3aa: CASSAGTGVSPLHF
CDR3nt: TGTGCCAGCAGCGCGGGGACAGGGGTCTCACCCCTCCACTTT
j_gene: TRBJ1-6
v_gene: TRBV28
abundance: many
d_gene: TRBD1

CDR3aa: CASSPPRALLRNTEAFF
CDR3nt: TGTGCCAGCTCACCACCGAGAGCTCTCCTCCGGAACACTGAAGCTTTCTTT
j_gene: TRBJ1-1
v_gene: TRBV18
abundance: few
d_gene: -

CDR3aa: CASSGTRGDTPLHF
CDR3nt: TGTGCCAGCAGTGGAACTAGAGGGGATACACCCCTCCACTTT
j_gene: TRBJ1-6
v_gene: TRBV2
abundance: many
d_gene: -

CDR3aa: CSVASTLNYGYTF
CDR3nt: TGCAGCGTTGCGTCAACTCTGAACTATGGCTACACCTTC
j_gene: TRBJ1-2
v_gene: TRBV29-1
abundance: many
d_gene: -

CDR3aa: CASREDFLTSTDTQYF
CDR3nt: TGTGCCAGCAGAGAGGACTTTTTGACTAGCACAGATACGCAGTATTTT
j_gene: TRBJ2-3
v_gene: TRBV5-5
abundance: few
d_gene: -

CDR3aa: CASKLADTYEQYF
CDR3nt: TGTGCCAGCAAACTAGCGGATACCTACGAGCAGTACTTC
j_gene: TRBJ2-7
v_gene: TRBV6-2/TRBV6-3
abundance: few
d_gene: TRBD2

CDR3aa: CASQGVNEQFF
CDR3nt: TGTGCCTCCCAAGGGGTAAATGAGCAGTTCTTC
j_gene: TRBJ2-1
v_gene: TRBV2
abundance: many
d_gene: -

CDR3aa: CASSMTPNTEAFF
CDR3nt: TGTGCCAGCAGCATGACACCGAACACTGAAGCTTTCTTT
j_gene: TRBJ1-1
v_gene: TRBV5-6
abundance: many
d_gene: -

CDR3aa: CSARNPGLAGVTDTQYF
CDR3nt: TGCAGTGCTAGAAACCCCGGTCTAGCGGGGGTCACAGATACGCAGTATTTT
j_gene: TRBJ2-3
v_gene: TRBV20-1
abundance: -
d_gene: TRBD2

CDR3aa: CASSRLDANYGYTF
CDR3nt: TGCGCCAGCAGTAGACTGGACGCTAACTATGGCTACACCTTC
j_gene: TRBJ1-2
v_gene: TRBV5-1
abundance: many
d_gene: -

CDR3aa: CASSLPLASLGELFF
CDR3nt: TGTGCCAGCAGCCTCCCCCTAGCGTCACTAGGGGAGCTGTTTTTT
j_gene: TRBJ2-2
v_gene: TRBV7-2
abundance: many
d_gene: -

CDR3aa: CSVGEAGVEQFF
CDR3nt: TGCAGCGTTGGAGAAGCGGGAGTTGAGCAGTTCTTC
j_gene: TRBJ2-1
v_gene: TRBV29-1
abundance: many
d_gene: TRBD2

CDR3aa: CASSQSYSTGAVGYGYTF
CDR3nt: TGCGCCAGCAGCCAATCCTATTCGACAGGGGCCGTCGGCTATGGCTACACCTTC
j_gene: TRBJ1-2
v_gene: TRBV4-1
abundance: medium-sized
d_gene: TRBD1

CDR3aa: CASSLGRGPGELFF
CDR3nt: TGTGCCAGCAGCCTCGGGCGGGGCCCCGGGGAGCTGTTTTTT
j_gene: TRBJ2-2
v_gene: TRBV7-3
abundance: -
d_gene: -

CDR3aa: CASSIHDRESPLHF
CDR3nt: TGTGCCAGCTCAATTCACGACAGGGAATCACCCCTCCACTTT
j_gene: TRBJ1-6
v_gene: TRBV18
abundance: few
d_gene: TRBD1

CDR3aa: CASSSLTGAQETQYF
CDR3nt: TGCGCCAGCAGCTCTTTAACAGGGGCCCAAGAGACCCAGTACTTC
j_gene: TRBJ2-5
v_gene: TRBV5-1
abundance: -
d_gene: TRBD1

CDR3aa: CASSVDGSTDTQYF
CDR3nt: TGTGCCAGCAGCGTGGACGGGAGCACAGATACGCAGTATTTT
j_gene: TRBJ2-3
v_gene: TRBV9
abundance: many
d_gene: -

CDR3aa: CASSQGLASSGDTQYF
CDR3nt: TGTGCCAGCAGCCAGGGACTAGCGTCCTCCGGAGATACGCAGTATTTT
j_gene: TRBJ2-3
v_gene: TRBV7-6
abundance: many
d_gene: TRBD2

CDR3aa: CASTEFGSPLHF
CDR3nt: TGTGCCAGCACGGAATTTGGCTCACCCCTCCACTTT
j_gene: TRBJ1-6
v_gene: TRBV6-5
abundance: many
d_gene: -

CDR3aa: CSARAGDGHRNEQFF
CDR3nt: TGCAGTGCTAGAGCTGGGGACGGGCATAGGAATGAGCAGTTCTTC
j_gene: TRBJ2-1
v_gene: TRBV20-1
abundance: many
d_gene: -

CDR3aa: CASSPRRGGGTEAFF
CDR3nt: TGTGCCAGCAGTCCCCGGCGGGGGGGAGGCACTGAAGCTTTCTTT
j_gene: TRBJ1-1
v_gene: TRBV6-1
abundance: many
d_gene: -

CDR3aa: CASSYVGATYNEQFF
CDR3nt: TGTGCCAGCAGTTATGTGGGGGCCACCTACAATGAGCAGTTCTTC
j_gene: TRBJ2-1
v_gene: TRBV6-2/TRBV6-3
abundance: -
d_gene: -

CDR3aa: CASSGRTGGTGELFF
CDR3nt: TGTGCCAGCAGTGGCAGGACAGGGGGCACCGGGGAGCTGTTTTTT
j_gene: TRBJ2-2
v_gene: TRBV6-1
abundance: -
d_gene: TRBD1

CDR3aa: CASSSTDTQYF
CDR3nt: TGTGCCAGCAGTTCCACAGATACGCAGTATTTT
j_gene: TRBJ2-3
v_gene: TRBV6-2/TRBV6-3
abundance: many
d_gene: -

CDR3aa: CATSRSGTLNIQYF
CDR3nt: TGTGCCACCAGCAGATCCGGGACCTTAAACATTCAGTACTTC
j_gene: TRBJ2-4
v_gene: TRBV15
abundance: few
d_gene: -

CDR3aa: CSVEGDRGLKETQYF
CDR3nt: TGCAGCGTTGAAGGGGACAGGGGCCTCAAAGAGACCCAGTACTTC
j_gene: TRBJ2-5
v_gene: TRBV29-1
abundance: many
d_gene: TRBD1

CDR3aa: CASSFLVEVTDTQYF
CDR3nt: TGTGCCAGCAGCTTCCTAGTAGAGGTCACAGATACGCAGTATTTT
j_gene: TRBJ2-3
v_gene: TRBV7-2
abundance: -
d_gene: -

CDR3aa: CASSRTGTGEYEQYF
CDR3nt: TGTGCCAGCAGCAGAACCGGGACAGGGGAATACGAGCAGTACTTC
j_gene: TRBJ2-7
v_gene: TRBV7-2
abundance: few
d_gene: TRBD1

CDR3aa: CASSLAGGVEQFF
CDR3nt: TGTGCCAGCAGTCTAGCGGGAGGGGTTGAGCAGTTCTTC
j_gene: TRBJ2-1
v_gene: TRBV3-1
abundance: many
d_gene: TRBD2

CDR3aa: CASSLWDSGAYEQYF
CDR3nt: TGTGCCAGCAGCTTATGGGATAGCGGAGCCTACGAGCAGTACTTC
j_gene: TRBJ2-7
v_gene: TRBV7-2
abundance: few
d_gene: -

CDR3aa: CSVGTLDRSYEQYF
CDR3nt: TGCAGCGTCGGAACGTTGGACAGGTCCTACGAGCAGTACTTC
j_gene: TRBJ2-7
v_gene: TRBV29-1
abundance: many
d_gene: TRBD1

CDR3aa: CSVEARAPNTEAFF
CDR3nt: TGCAGCGTTGAAGCGAGGGCACCGAACACTGAAGCTTTCTTT
j_gene: TRBJ1-1
v_gene: TRBV29-1
abundance: -
d_gene: -